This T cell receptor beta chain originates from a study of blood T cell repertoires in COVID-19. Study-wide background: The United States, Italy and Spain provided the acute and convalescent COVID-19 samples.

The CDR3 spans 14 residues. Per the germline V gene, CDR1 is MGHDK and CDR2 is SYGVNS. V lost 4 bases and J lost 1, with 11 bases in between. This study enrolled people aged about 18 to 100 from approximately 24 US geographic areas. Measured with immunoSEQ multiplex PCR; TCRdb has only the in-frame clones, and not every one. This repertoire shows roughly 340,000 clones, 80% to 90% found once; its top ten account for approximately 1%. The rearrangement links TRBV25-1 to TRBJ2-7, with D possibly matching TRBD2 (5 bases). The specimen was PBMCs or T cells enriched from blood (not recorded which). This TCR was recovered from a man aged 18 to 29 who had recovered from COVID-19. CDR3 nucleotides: TGTGCCAGCAGTGGCTCCCCGGGGTCCTACGAGCAGTACTTC. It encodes CASSGSPGSYEQYF.